Following are 17 T cell receptor beta chains from one sample sequenced in a study of blood T cell repertoires in COVID-19. This table comes from immunoSEQ multiplex PCR, and its TCRdb copy is limited to in-frame clones, with some not included. The data hold about 200,000 clones, with 78% observed a single time. The sample comprised peripheral blood. Receptors originate from a woman aged 80 or over with active or convalescent COVID-19.

The chain has TRBV9 and TRBJ1-2; D not certain. Trimming removed 1 base at V and 0 bases at J, with 7 bases between. Germline loops: CDR1 SGDLS, CDR2 YYNGEE. The CDR3 consists of 14 residues. The DNA of the CDR3 is TGTGCCAGCAGCGTAAGCGGAGCTAACTATGGCTACACCTTC. It translates to CASSVSGANYGYTF. The full variable domain, in which reference TRBV9 and TRBJ1-2 provide the parts outside the CDR3, is DSGVTQTPKHLITATGQRVTLRCSPRSGDLSVYWYQQSLDQGLQFLIQYYNGEERAKGNILERFSAQQFPDLHSELNLSSLELGDSALYFCASSVSGANYGYTFGSGTRLTVV.

V gene TRBV6-5 combines with J gene TRBJ2-7; 10 nucleotides align to TRBD1. CDR3 length: 14 residues. The V gene's germline CDR1 is MNHEY and CDR2 SVGAGI. Germline trimming cut 7 bases from V and 0 bases from J; bases unmatched to any gene: 3. For the CDR3, the DNA is TGTGCCAGCAAGGACAGGGGGAACTCCTACGAGCAGTACTTC. As protein: CASKDRGNSYEQYF.

V is TRBV5-1 and J is TRBJ2-1, with TRBD2 identical over 8 bases. The V and J ends lost 0 bases and 6 bases, in that order; junction bases with no gene match: 11. Per the germline V gene, CDR1 is SGHRS and CDR2 is YFSETQ. The CDR3 has 17 amino acids. CDR3 region: CASSLARGGGSGNEQFF. CDR3 nucleotides: TGCGCCAGCAGCTTGGCCCGCGGCGGGGGGAGCGGCAATGAGCAGTTCTTC.

The chain employs TRBV3-1 (or the pseudogene TRBV3-2) and TRBJ2-7; 7 bases map to TRBD1. CDR1 and CDR2 (germline): LGHDT, YNNKEL (reference sequence). The CDR3 length is 13 residues. Losses at the gene ends were 3 bases for V and 4 bases for J; bases not matched to a gene: 3. The chain's CDR3 is CASSHRQGYEQYF. The CDR3 DNA is TGTGCCAGCAGCCACCGACAGGGTTACGAGCAGTACTTC.

V gene TRBV5-4 combines with J gene TRBJ1-2; no clear D. In germline, CDR1 is SGHNT, CDR2 YYREEE (reference sequence). Trimming took 2 bases from V and 6 from J, leaving 8 bases between them. The CDR3 covers 12 residues. CDR3 amino acids: CASSFSENGYTF. In DNA, the CDR3 is TGTGCCAGCAGCTTCTCAGAAAATGGCTACACCTTC. The whole variable domain, filled in from reference TRBV5-4 and TRBJ1-2, reads ETGVTQSPTHLIKTRGQQVTLRCSSQSGHNTVSWYQQALGQGPQFIFQYYREEENGRGNFPPRFSGLQFPNYSSELNVNALELDDSALYLCASSFSENGYTFGSGTRLTVV.

There are a few counts of this clone. The chain is built from TRBV5-6 and TRBJ2-1; TRBD1 might be the D (6 bases). CDR3 length: 14 residues. Between the trimmed V and J ends, which lost 2 bases and 4 bases, there was a span of 10 bases. Germline assignment: CDR1 SGHDT and CDR2 YYEEEE. The CDR3 DNA sequence: TGTGCCAGCAGCTTTCGGGACAAGTACAATGAGCAGTTCTTC. Protein: CASSFRDKYNEQFF.

The chain uses TRBV5-1 and TRBJ2-5, with 8 bases matching TRBD2. V gave up 6 bases and J gave up 0 bases; unmatched junction bases: 10. Germline CDR1 reads SGHRS; CDR2 reads YFSETQ. This CDR3 is 16 amino acids long. The CDR3 reads CASIPNGLAYQETQYF. As DNA, the CDR3 is TGCGCCAGCATCCCAAACGGACTAGCTTACCAAGAGACCCAGTACTTC. Supplemented by reference TRBV5-1 and TRBJ2-5, the full variable domain reads KAGVTQTPRYLIKTRGQQVTLSCSPISGHRSVSWYQQTPGQGLQFLFEYFSETQRNKGNFPGRFSGRQFSNSRSEMNVSTLELGDSALYLCASIPNGLAYQETQYFGPGTRLLVL.

This clone appeared a single time. This sequence joins TRBV2 and TRBJ1-2; 7 bases line up with TRBD1. V shed 6 bases and J 3 bases; nucleotides not matched to a gene: 4. The CDR3 covers 13 residues. Per the germline V gene, CDR1 is SNHLY and CDR2 is FYNNEI. This chain's CDR3 is CASRLGTDYGYTF. The CDR3 DNA is TGTGCCAGCAGGCTGGGGACAGACTATGGCTACACCTTC.

On this clone: The junction departs from the called germline gene at one end, perhaps through a read error. DNA for the CDR3: TGTGCCAGCAGTCTAAACCGGGACAGGCGCTTTTTT. Amino acids: CASSLNRDRRFF. J is TRBJ2-3 and V is TRBV25-1; 8 bases align to TRBD1. The CDR3 totals 12 residues. Germline V lookup: CDR1 MGHDK, CDR2 SYGVNS.

The count of this clone is one. The genes are TRBV28 and TRBJ1-1, with D unresolved. The CDR3 has 18 residues. The V and J ends lost 2 bases and 1 base respectively, with 20 bases between them. Germline V lookup: CDR1 MDHEN, CDR2 SYDVKM. The CDR3 region is CASSLNNGFLAANTEAFF. The DNA of the CDR3 is TGTGCCAGCAGTTTAAATAATGGGTTTCTAGCGGCGAACACTGAAGCTTTCTTT.

The chain has TRBV10-1 and TRBJ1-1; D remains unclear. CDR1 and CDR2 from the germline V gene are WNHNN and SYGVQD (reference sequence). The germline V and J ends were trimmed by 6 bases and 4 bases, with 12 bases remaining between them. The CDR3 is 13 amino acids. Here the CDR3 reads CASSPGGSTEAFF. In DNA form, the CDR3 reads TGCGCCAGCAGCCCCGGTGGTAGCACTGAAGCTTTCTTT.

The V call is TRBV3-1 (or the pseudogene TRBV3-2), the J call TRBJ1-2; D is uncertain. The CDR3 covers 12 residues. The germline CDR1 and CDR2 sequences are LGHDT and YNNKEL (reference sequence). V lost 2 bases and J lost 8, with 9 bases in between. This CDR3 reads CASSQIEEGYTF. The DNA for the CDR3 is TGTGCCAGCAGCCAAATCGAGGAAGGCTACACCTTC.

V usage is TRBV7-5 and J usage is TRBJ1-5. TRBV7-5 is a pseudogene locus. The CDR3 spans 16 residues. CDR3 DNA sequence: TGTGCCAGAAGCCCGGGGGGGGTTATTAGCAATCAGCCCCAGCATTTT. Amino acids: CARSPGGVISNQPQHF.

J is TRBJ2-2 and V is TRBV27, with D possibly matching TRBD2 (6 bases). In germline, CDR1 is MNHEY, CDR2 SMNVEV (reference sequence). The CDR3 has 17 residues. Trimming stripped 4 bases from V and 8 bases from J, with 23 bases between. CDR3 loop: CASSWSPGTHIAGELFF. The CDR3 DNA reads as TGTGCCAGCAGTTGGTCCCCCGGGACTCACATAGCTGGGGAGCTGTTTTTT.

V is TRBV28 and J is TRBJ1-4; TRBD1 might be the D (6 bases). The germline V and J ends were trimmed by 8 bases and 8 bases, with 12 bases remaining between them. The germline V gene has CDR1 MDHEN and CDR2 SYDVKM. There are 12 residues in the CDR3. This chain's CDR3 is CASAGGSEKLFF. In DNA, the CDR3 is TGTGCCAGCGCGGGGGGCAGCGAAAAACTGTTTTTT.

The genes are TRBV6-4 and TRBJ2-2; 7 positions match TRBD2. Germline V lookup: CDR1 MRHNA, CDR2 SNTAGT. This CDR3 has 14 residues. Trimming cost V 4 bases and J 3 bases; bases outside gene matches: 2. The CDR3 reads CASSGTRDTGELFF. The CDR3 bases are TGTGCCAGCAGTGGGACTAGAGACACCGGGGAGCTGTTTTTT.

In its sample, this clone was seen a few times. The chain joins TRBV6-2 or TRBV6-3 to TRBJ1-1, with D perhaps matching TRBD1 (5 bases). In germline, CDR1 is MNHEY, CDR2 SVGEGT. V was shortened by 2 bases and J by 6 bases, with 10 bases between the two germline ends. The CDR3 has 13 amino acids. The CDR3 DNA follows: TGTGCCAGCAGTTACGGGGGAGGTCCTGAAGCTTTCTTT. It translates to CASSYGGGPEAFF.